Listed below are T cell receptor beta chains from one sample, sequenced in a study of early T cells in non-severe SARS-CoV-2 infection. TCRdb reprocessed the 5' RACE reads via MiXCR and lists one record per CDR3 protein. The sample carries 56,000 or so distinct CDR3 sequences, roughly a tenth recorded once. Sequences were obtained from whole blood. The receptors were sampled from an adult who was a healthcare worker with PCR-confirmed SARS-CoV-2 infection or an uninfected control (not recorded which). Each CDR3 is given with its conserved first and last residue. A D gene is named only where the DNA matches it firmly. A row's size may be missing; if present it is once, few, many or a size class.

TRBJ2-3 | . | . | TRBV5-1 | TGCGCCAGCAGTCGTTGGGATACGCAGTATTTT | CASSRWDTQYF
TRBJ2-4 | . | . | TRBV4-3 | TGCGCCAGCAGCCAAGACCCTCTTTCTTTAGCCAAAAACATTCAGTACTTC | CASSQDPLSLAKNIQYF
TRBJ1-2 | . | TRBD1 | TRBV29-1 | TGCAGCGTAAACACAGGGGGCTCTTATGGCTACACCTTC | CSVNTGGSYGYTF
TRBJ2-1 | many | TRBD1 | TRBV20-1 | TGCAGTGCTTGGCGAACAGGGGGCGCGGGCAATGAGCAGTTCTTC | CSAWRTGGAGNEQFF
TRBJ2-5 | . | . | TRBV29-1 | TGCAGCGTTGACCGCTCCCAAGAGACCCAGTACTTC | CSVDRSQETQYF
TRBJ2-7 | many | . | TRBV6-2/TRBV6-3 | TGTGCCAGCAGAGCGACCGCTTACTACGAGCAGTACTTC | CASRATAYYEQYF
TRBJ2-3 | . | . | TRBV12-3/TRBV12-4 | TGTGCCAGCAGCCAAGACCGATTCACAGATACGCAGTATTTT | CASSQDRFTDTQYF
TRBJ1-1 | many | . | TRBV27 | TGTGCCAGCGGGGAACCCTGGAGCAGAAACACTGAAGCTTTCTTT | CASGEPWSRNTEAFF
TRBJ2-1 | few | . | TRBV6-5 | TGTGCCAGCAGTTACTCGGAGAGAGTCTACAATGAGCAGATCTTC | CASSYSERVYNEQIF
TRBJ2-5 | many | . | TRBV2 | TGTGCCAGCAGTGAGGACGGCAGGCCGGAGACCCAGTACTTC | CASSEDGRPETQYF
TRBJ1-4 | few | TRBD1 | TRBV5-4 | TGTGCCAGCAGACCGACAGGGGGTGAAAAACTGTTTTTT | CASRPTGGEKLFF
TRBJ1-6 | few | . | TRBV21-1 | TGTGCCAGCAGCAATCCGGGACAGAGGGGATATCAACTCAATTCACCCCTCCACTTT | CASSNPGQRGYQLNSPLHF
TRBJ1-6 | few | . | TRBV29-1 | TGCAGCGCCCGGGACGGGAATAATTCACCCCTCCACTTT | CSARDGNNSPLHF
TRBJ1-1 | . | . | TRBV5-1 | TGCGCCAGCAGGGCCCAGCGGGTTTTAGGTTCCACTGAAGCTTTCTTT | CASRAQRVLGSTEAFF
TRBJ1-1 | . | TRBD1 | TRBV6-2/TRBV6-3 | TGTGCCAGCAGTACCCCCCACAGGGGGCGAACTGAAGCTTTCTTT | CASSTPHRGRTEAFF
TRBJ2-3 | many | . | TRBV6-2/TRBV6-3 | TGTGCCAGCAGAGTTGGGGATACGCAGTATTTT | CASRVGDTQYF
TRBJ1-3 | many | TRBD1 | TRBV29-1 | TGCAGCGTTCCGACAGGGACTGGAAACACCATATATTTT | CSVPTGTGNTIYF
TRBJ2-7 | many | . | TRBV6-5 | TGTGCCAGCAGTCCCCGCGAGGGGGGCTCCTACGAGCAGTACTTC | CASSPREGGSYEQYF
TRBJ2-5 | many | . | TRBV24-1 | TGTGCCACCGCGGGGACAGTCCAAGAGACCCAGTACTTC | CATAGTVQETQYF
TRBJ2-2 | many | . | TRBV6-6 | TGTGCCAGCAGTTACTCGAGCGTGCAGGGTGTTCCCGGGGAGCTGTTTTTT | CASSYSSVQGVPGELFF
TRBJ2-4 | few | TRBD1 | TRBV20-1 | TGCAGTGCTAAAGACAGGGGGGCCATTCAGTACTTC | CSAKDRGAIQYF
TRBJ2-7 | . | . | TRBV11-2 | TGTGCCAGCAGCTTCTACAGGGATGGCGAGCAGTACTTC | CASSFYRDGEQYF
TRBJ2-7 | few | TRBD1 | TRBV12-3/TRBV12-4 | TGTGCCAGCAGTTTAGCCTCCGGGACAGGCTCCTACGAGCAGTACTTC | CASSLASGTGSYEQYF
TRBJ2-7 | many | . | TRBV6-5 | TGTGCCAGCAGTTATAAGAGCGGCGCATACGAGCAGTACTTC | CASSYKSGAYEQYF
TRBJ2-1 | many | . | TRBV7-7 | TGTGCTAGCAGCTTGGTAGCGGGAAGGGGGCGGCAGTTCTTC | CASSLVAGRGRQFF
TRBJ2-7 | few | TRBD2 | TRBV6-4 | TGTGCCAGCAGTACTAGCGCCAGCTCCTACGAGCAGTACTTC | CASSTSASSYEQYF
TRBJ1-1 | few | . | TRBV5-5 | TGTGCCAGCAGCTTGGTTCGCCACTCGAACACTGAAGCTTTCTTT | CASSLVRHSNTEAFF
TRBJ1-4 | few | . | TRBV29-1 | TGCAACGTTGAAGGTTCCGGGATTAGGAAACTGTTTTTT | CNVEGSGIRKLFF
TRBJ1-1 | few | . | TRBV5-1 | TGCGCCAGCAGCTCGCTCCCGGGTTATGTGAACACTGAAGCTTTCTTT | CASSSLPGYVNTEAFF
TRBJ2-7 | many | . | TRBV7-6 | TGTGCCAGCAGCTTAGGGGCAGGGGTTACCTACGAGCAGTACTTC | CASSLGAGVTYEQYF
TRBJ2-5 | few | . | TRBV20-1 | TGCAGTGCCAGCCTTGATCCTGGAGAGACCCAGTACTTC | CSASLDPGETQYF
TRBJ1-2 | . | TRBD1 | TRBV7-8 | TGTGCCAGCAGCCAGGACAGGGTACCTAACTATGGCTACACCTTC | CASSQDRVPNYGYTF
TRBJ1-2 | few | TRBD1 | TRBV7-8 | TGTGCCAGCAGCTTAGGGGACAGGGGCGGCTACACCTTC | CASSLGDRGGYTF
TRBJ2-5 | many | TRBD2 | TRBV20-1 | TGCAGTGCTCGTGGGACTAGCGGAGACCAAGAGACCCAGTACTTC | CSARGTSGDQETQYF
TRBJ2-2 | few | TRBD2 | TRBV6-6 | TGTGCCAGCAGTTACGCATCTAGCGGGAGGCCAGCGAACACCGGGGAGCTGTTTTTT | CASSYASSGRPANTGELFF
TRBJ1-2 | many | . | TRBV10-3 | TGTGCCATCAGCGCAGGGGACTCCTGGTATGGCTACACCTTC | CAISAGDSWYGYTF
TRBJ2-2 | few | TRBD1 | TRBV11-3 | TGTGCCAGCAGCAGGGGGCCGAACACCGGGGAGCTGTTTTTT | CASSRGPNTGELFF
TRBJ2-3 | . | . | TRBV7-9 | TGTGCCAGCAGCTTAGAACGTGCAGCAGACTCCACAGATACGCAGTATTTT | CASSLERAADSTDTQYF
TRBJ1-2 | few | . | TRBV5-8 | TGTGCCAGCAGCCCCATGCTTGGTGGCTACACCTTC | CASSPMLGGYTF
TRBJ1-2 | many | . | TRBV12-3/TRBV12-4 | TGTGCCAGCAAAGAGCCGGGGCCCAGAGGTGGCTACACCTTC | CASKEPGPRGGYTF
TRBJ1-1 | few | . | TRBV9 | TGTGCCAGCAGCGTAGAGGTAGGCACTGAAGCTTTCTTT | CASSVEVGTEAFF
TRBJ1-4 | few | . | TRBV5-4 | TGTGCCAGCAGGGGTGGGTCTAATGAAAAACTGTTTTTT | CASRGGSNEKLFF
TRBJ1-1 | . | . | TRBV11-3 | TGTGCCAGCATCCCCCGGGACAACACTGAAGCTTTCTTT | CASIPRDNTEAFF
TRBJ2-3 | many | TRBD2 | TRBV7-9 | TGTGCCAGCAGCTCCCAAGGACTAGCGGGAGGGCTTGGCACAGATACGCAGTATTTT | CASSSQGLAGGLGTDTQYF
TRBJ2-1 | many | TRBD2 | TRBV20-1 | TGCAGTGCTAGAGATCAAGGAGGCGGGAGGAGTTATGAGCAGTTCTTC | CSARDQGGGRSYEQFF
TRBJ1-1 | few | TRBD1 | TRBV6-2/TRBV6-3 | TGTGCCAGCAGCCTGGACCGGGACAGGGCGGACACTGAAGCTTTCTTT | CASSLDRDRADTEAFF
TRBJ1-5 | . | . | TRBV4-1 | TGCGCCAGCAGCCAAGTCAGGACGGACAATCAGCCCCAGCATTTT | CASSQVRTDNQPQHF
TRBJ2-7 | many | . | TRBV6-1 | TGTGCCAGCAGTGAACTCTGGACAGAGTTTAGCTCCTACGAGCAGTACTTC | CASSELWTEFSSYEQYF
TRBJ1-1 | . | . | TRBV29-1 | TGCAGCGTTGACGAGGCAGGAGCCAACACTGAAGCTTTCTTT | CSVDEAGANTEAFF
TRBJ2-1 | few | . | TRBV3-1 | TGTGCCAGCAGCCAGTACAGGGTCGGGGAGCAGTTCTTC | CASSQYRVGEQFF
TRBJ2-1 | . | . | TRBV6-1 | TGTGCCAGCAGGGCTTATTTTGATAGCTCCTACAATGAGCAGTTCTTC | CASRAYFDSSYNEQFF
TRBJ2-1 | few | . | TRBV11-2 | TGTGCCAGCAGCGTCCTGAATAGAAATGAGCAGTTCTTC | CASSVLNRNEQFF
TRBJ1-6 | . | . | TRBV7-9 | TGTGCCAGCAGCTTAGCTGGGGGGAACAATTCACCCCTCCACTTT | CASSLAGGNNSPLHF
TRBJ1-2 | many | . | TRBV9 | TGTGCCAGCAGCGCGGACGCTGGCAGCTATGGCTACACCTTC | CASSADAGSYGYTF
TRBJ2-2 | . | TRBD2 | TRBV7-7 | TGTGCTAGCAGCCCTAGCGGGAGATTCACCGGGGAGCTGTTTTTT | CASSPSGRFTGELFF
TRBJ2-2 | many | TRBD2 | TRBV4-3 | TGCGCCAGCAGCCAAGGCGTGACTAGCGGGAGCCCTGGGACCGGGGAGCTGTTTTTT | CASSQGVTSGSPGTGELFF
TRBJ2-3 | many | TRBD1 | TRBV24-1 | TGTGCCACAGGGGACAGACGCGGAGATACGCAGTATTTT | CATGDRRGDTQYF